The 20 T cell receptor beta chains given below trace back to one sample, sequenced in a study of blood T cells in healthy people across ages. The authors ran a second PCR of 7 to 11 cycles using a sample-barcoded 5' primer and a J-beta primer mix. TCRdb reanalysed the 5' RACE reads using MiXCR and keeps one entry per CDR3 protein. The sample includes hundreds of thousands of distinct CDR3 sequences, around 50% seen only once; the top ten take roughly 24%. The sequenced sample consisted of blood. These receptors all stem from a man aged 40-50 years in good health.

The genes are TRBV7-9 and TRBJ1-1; D gene uncertain. The CDR3 consists of 10 residues. V was trimmed by 5 bases and J by 8 bases, leaving 6 bases between them. Germline loops: CDR1 SEHNR, CDR2 FQNEAQ (reference sequence). CDR3 bases: TGTGCCAGCAGCACCACGGAAGCTTTCTTT. Translating gives CASSTTEAFF.

The chain has TRBV7-3 and TRBJ2-1; a weak D match, TRBD2 (5 bases). Germline CDR1 SGHTA, CDR2 FQGTGA. The germline V and J ends were trimmed by 5 bases and 10 bases, with 15 bases remaining between them. The CDR3 runs 13 residues. The CDR3 sequence is CASSLGLTGEQFF. CDR3 bases: TGTGCCAGCAGCCTCGGACTCACTGGGGAGCAGTTCTTC.

This clonotype occurred once. The rearrangement uses TRBV7-6 and TRBJ1-2; the match to TRBD1 covers 8 bases. The CDR3 is made up of 14 amino acids. Losses at the gene ends were 5 bases for V and 6 bases for J; bases not matched to a gene: 8. CDR1 and CDR2 from the germline V gene are SGHVS and FNYEAQ. This CDR3 reads CASSPTLDRDGYTF. In DNA, the CDR3 is TGTGCCAGCAGCCCAACCCTGGACAGGGATGGCTACACCTTC.

This chain joins TRBV3-1 and TRBJ2-1; TRBD1 might be the D (5 bases). The V end lost 2 bases, the J end lost 8 bases, and 13 bases lay between the germline ends. CDR3 length equals 14 residues. Germline CDR1 reads LGHDT; CDR2 reads YNNKEL (reference sequence). CDR3 in DNA: TGTGCCAGCAGCCAATCAAGGGGTAGGGATGAGCAGTTCTTC. It codes for CASSQSRGRDEQFF.

This clonotype was observed a handful of times. CDR3 region: CAVTGGKPGDYGYTF. CDR3 in DNA: TGTGCCGTTACAGGGGGCAAACCAGGGGACTATGGCTACACCTTC. The V gene is TRBV10-3, the J gene TRBJ1-2; 9 bases agree with TRBD1. The CDR3 spans 15 residues. In germline, CDR1 is ENHRY, CDR2 SYGVKD. With 11 bases clipped from V and 3 bases from J, the junction kept 13 bases outside the gene matches.

This clonotype is a singleton in its sample. The chain has TRBV11-2 and TRBJ2-1, with a tentative D call TRBD1 (5 bases). Germline CDR1 reads SGHAT; CDR2 reads FQNNGV. The CDR3 has 15 amino acids. Deletions cut 5 bases from V and 1 base from J, with 12 bases between. The CDR3, as DNA: TGTGCCAGCAGCATCGACAGTTTTTCCTACAATGAGCAGTTCTTC. It yields the protein CASSIDSFSYNEQFF.

The J gene is TRBJ2-7, the V gene TRBV24-1; TRBD1 agrees at 9 bases. V dropped 4 bases and J dropped 5; count of bases not matched to a gene: 5. The germline V gene encodes CDR1 KGHDR and CDR2 SFDVKD. The length of the CDR3 is 14 residues. CDR3 sequence (DNA): TGTGCCACCAGTGACCGGGGACAGGGCCACGAGCAGTACTTC. Its translation is CATSDRGQGHEQYF.

This chain links TRBV7-9 with TRBJ1-4; D may be TRBD1 (6 bases). The CDR3 has 16 amino acids. Trimming removed 1 base from V and 2 bases from J, with 11 bases in between. In germline, CDR1 is SEHNR, CDR2 FQNEAQ (reference sequence). The CDR3 DNA sequence: TGTGCCAGCAGCTTAGAAGGGGGAAGGACTAATGAAAAACTGTTTTTT. It is translated as CASSLEGGRTNEKLFF.

This clonotype has just one count. This sequence joins TRBV7-3 and TRBJ2-3; D is possibly TRBD2 (5 bases). CDR3 length: 14 amino acids. The germline V and J ends were trimmed by 5 bases and 7 bases, with 16 bases remaining between them. The germline gives CDR1 SGHTA, CDR2 FQGTGA. CDR3 region: CASSLEGPANTQYF. DNA for the CDR3: TGTGCCAGCAGCCTAGAGGGCCCGGCAAATACGCAGTATTTT.

This rearrangement joins TRBV10-3 to TRBJ2-3, with D possibly being TRBD1 (5 bases). Looked up from germline, CDR1 is ENHRY and CDR2 is SYGVKD. The CDR3 sequence is 15 residues long. V was trimmed by 6 bases and J by 2 bases, leaving 15 bases between them. DNA for the CDR3: TGTGCCATCAGGGACATATTCGCCCCCACAGATACGCAGTATTTT. Its protein product is CAIRDIFAPTDTQYF.

The chain uses TRBV25-1 and TRBJ2-4; no firm D call. The DNA end is more similar to TRBJ2-7, so the J call may be wrong. This CDR3 region has 15 residues. Per germline, CDR1 MGHDK and CDR2 SYGVNS. The CDR3 region is CASSDEEKRDYEQYF. CDR3 nucleotides: TGTGCCAGCAGTGACGAGGAGAAAAGAGACTACGAGCAGTACTTC.

The chain employs TRBV20-1 and TRBJ2-3; 13 nucleotides match TRBD2. J lost 6 bases, V lost 6 bases, and 9 bases had no gene match. The CDR3 is 15 residues long. CDR1 DFQATT and CDR2 SNEGSKA come from the germline V gene (reference sequence). The CDR3 DNA is TGCAGTGCCGACGGGACTAGCGGGGTGGGGGATACGCAGTATTTT. Amino acids: CSADGTSGVGDTQYF.

This chain links TRBV29-1 with TRBJ2-6, with D unclear. This CDR3 region has 15 residues. V dropped 1 base and J dropped 0 bases, with 7 bases sitting between them. Looked up from germline, CDR1 is SQVTM and CDR2 is ANQGSEA. The CDR3 coding sequence is TGCAGCGTTGAAGGGGTGACCTCTGGGGCCAACGTCCTGACTTTC. Translation gives CSVEGVTSGANVLTF.

J is TRBJ2-1 and V is TRBV7-2, with 14 bases that match TRBD2. The J call is in doubt because the DNA end fits TRBJ2-7 better. CDR3 length: 16 residues. In germline, CDR1 is SGHTA, CDR2 FQGNSA. CDR3 sequence reads: CASSQTSGRAFREQYF. CDR3 nucleotides: TGTGCCAGCAGCCAGACTAGCGGGAGGGCCTTTCGCGAGCAGTACTTC.

This chain joins TRBV3-1 and TRBJ2-7; D is undetermined. V was pared by 0 bases and J by 3 bases, with 12 bases between. The CDR3 has 15 residues. Per the germline V gene, CDR1 is LGHDT and CDR2 is YNNKEL (reference sequence). The CDR3 is CASSQDIGSFYEQYF. CDR3 nucleotide sequence: TGTGCCAGCAGCCAAGATATCGGCAGCTTCTACGAGCAGTACTTC.

CDR3 amino acids: CASSPFKRLRTDTQYF. The DNA for the CDR3 is TGTGCCAGCAGTCCTTTCAAACGTCTCCGCACAGATACGCAGTATTTT. V and J are TRBV28 and TRBJ2-3; D remains unclear. Germline CDR1 MDHEN, CDR2 SYDVKM. The CDR3 loop spans 16 amino acids. Trimming took 5 bases from V and 1 from J, leaving 16 bases between them.

In its sample, this clonotype was seen a few times. The chain joins TRBV27 to TRBJ2-7; no clear D gene. The CDR3 contains 15 residues. CDR1 and CDR2 (germline): MNHEY, SMNVEV (reference sequence). V was clipped by 4 bases and J by 0 bases, with 13 bases between them. CDR3 region: CASSSGAGPSYEQYF. The CDR3 DNA follows: TGTGCCAGCAGTTCAGGCGCAGGACCCTCCTACGAGCAGTACTTC.

The rearrangement joins TRBV6-5 to TRBJ2-1; weak D call: TRBD2 (5 bases). Looked up from germline, CDR1 is MNHEY and CDR2 is SVGAGI. V was trimmed by 0 bases and J by 5 bases, leaving 8 bases between them. CDR3 length: 14 amino acids. This chain's CDR3 is CASSYSSADNEQFF. The CDR3 coding sequence is TGTGCCAGCAGTTACTCTAGCGCTGACAATGAGCAGTTCTTC.

The V gene is TRBV15, the J gene TRBJ2-1; D gene ambiguous. Trimming stripped 2 bases from V and 9 bases from J, with 17 bases between. This CDR3 has 15 residues. Germline-derived CDR1 and CDR2 are LNHNV and YYDKDF (reference sequence). The CDR3 reads CATSRSSTLSSEQFF. The CDR3 DNA reads as TGTGCCACCAGCAGATCCTCCACCCTCAGTAGTGAGCAGTTCTTC. Together with reference TRBV15 and TRBJ2-1, the CDR3 gives the full variable domain: DAMVIQNPRYQVTQFGKPVTLSCSQTLNHNVMYWYQQKSSQAPKLLFHYYDKDFNNEADTPDNFQSRRPNTSFCFLDIRSPGLGDTAMYLCATSRSSTLSSEQFFGPGTRLTVL.

The gene calls are TRBV5-1 and TRBJ1-5; 7 bases are a match to TRBD1. The V gene's germline CDR1 is SGHRS and CDR2 YFSETQ. The CDR3 consists of 15 residues. J was trimmed by 2 bases and V by 7 bases; bases with no gene match: 9. CDR3 in DNA: TGCGCCAGCCCAACCAGGGGGTGGGGCAATCAGCCCCAGCATTTT. Encoded protein: CASPTRGWGNQPQHF.